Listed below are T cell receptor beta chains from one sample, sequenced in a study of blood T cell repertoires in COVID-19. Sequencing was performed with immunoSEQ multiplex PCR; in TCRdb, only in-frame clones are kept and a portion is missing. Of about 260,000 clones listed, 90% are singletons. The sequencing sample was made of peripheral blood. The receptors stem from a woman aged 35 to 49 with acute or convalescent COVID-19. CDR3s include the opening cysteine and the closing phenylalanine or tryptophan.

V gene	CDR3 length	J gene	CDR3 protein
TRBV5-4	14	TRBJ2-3	CASSPLRGSGTQYF
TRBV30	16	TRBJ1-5	CAWSKEGGFGNQPQHF
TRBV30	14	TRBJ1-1	CAWGYPTGAPGAFF
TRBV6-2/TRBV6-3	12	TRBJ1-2	CASSYPSYGYTF
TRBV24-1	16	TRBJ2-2	CATSDPQGTNTGELFF
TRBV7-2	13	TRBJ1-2	CASSLATGYGYTF
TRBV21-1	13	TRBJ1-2	CASSKEPQSGYTF
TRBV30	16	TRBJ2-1	CAWSYGSGGVNNEQFF
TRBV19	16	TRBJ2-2	CASRAPDRGYTGELFF
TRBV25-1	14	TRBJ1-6	CASSVRDYNSPLHF
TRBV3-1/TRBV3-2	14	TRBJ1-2	CASSPRQQGYGYTF
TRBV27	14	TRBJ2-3	CASSGGLVADTQYF
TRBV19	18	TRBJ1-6	CASSSGWTGGSYNSPLHF
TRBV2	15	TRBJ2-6	CASSAVGSGANVLTF
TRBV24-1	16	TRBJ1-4	CATSDGGTGKNEKLFF
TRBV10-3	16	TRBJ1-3	CAISDGGRHSGNTIYF
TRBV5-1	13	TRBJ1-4	CASSSGATEKLFF
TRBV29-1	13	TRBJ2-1	CSVGASAYNEQFF
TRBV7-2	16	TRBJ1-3	CASSFRGASAGNTIYF
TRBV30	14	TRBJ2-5	CAWSEPGVGETQYF
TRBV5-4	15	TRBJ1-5	CASSFWQGGNQPQHF
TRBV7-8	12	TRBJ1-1	CASSPTGREAFF
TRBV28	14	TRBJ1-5	CASSLVYTNQPQHF
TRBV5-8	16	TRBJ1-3	CASSLVRGASGNTIYF
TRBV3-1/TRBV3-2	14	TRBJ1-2	CASSPGGESYGYTF
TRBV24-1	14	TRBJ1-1	CATSGGGGDTEAFF
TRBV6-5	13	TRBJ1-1	CASNVGARTEAFF
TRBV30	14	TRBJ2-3	CAWTELASADTQYF
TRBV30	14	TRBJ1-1	CAWSVNFENTEAFF
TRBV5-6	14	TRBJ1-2	CASSPGDRGMGYTF
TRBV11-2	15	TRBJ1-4	CASSPRTGVGEKLFF
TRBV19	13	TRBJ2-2	CASNQGATGELFF
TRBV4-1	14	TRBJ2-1	CASSPAGTNNEQFF
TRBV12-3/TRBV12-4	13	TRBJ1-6	CASRQRENSPLHF
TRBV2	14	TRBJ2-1	CASSVGPGFGEQFF
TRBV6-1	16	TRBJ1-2	CASSESLGQGYYGYTF
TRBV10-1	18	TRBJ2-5	CASRFSGGQNRTRETQYF
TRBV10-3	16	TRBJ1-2	CATGQGAIAPDYGYTF
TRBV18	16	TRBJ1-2	CASSPVGQLFNYGYTF
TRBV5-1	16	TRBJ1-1	CASSLGPGVMNTEAFF
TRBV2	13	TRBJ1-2	CASRDRADYGYTF
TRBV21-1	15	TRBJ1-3	CARGRVRGSGNTIYF
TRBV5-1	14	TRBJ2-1	CASSLGGSYNEQFF
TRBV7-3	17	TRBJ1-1	CASSLLPGDRTNTEAFF
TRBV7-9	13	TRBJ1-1	CASSSQGGTEAFF
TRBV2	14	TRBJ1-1	CASSFGTVNTEAFF
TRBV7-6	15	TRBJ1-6	CASSRSPQGDSPLHF
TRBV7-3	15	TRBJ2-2	CASRPGQGITGELFF
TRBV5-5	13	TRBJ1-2	CASNILDRVGYTF
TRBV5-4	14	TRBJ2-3	CASRDGGSTDTQYF
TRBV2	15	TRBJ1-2	CASTSPGAPIASYTF
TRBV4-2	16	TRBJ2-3	CASSQVSGGATDTQYF
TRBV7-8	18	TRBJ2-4	CASSLTPTGIIAKNIQYF
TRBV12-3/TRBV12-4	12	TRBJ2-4	CASSSQGNIQYF
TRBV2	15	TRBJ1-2	CASGPGGGVSYGYTF